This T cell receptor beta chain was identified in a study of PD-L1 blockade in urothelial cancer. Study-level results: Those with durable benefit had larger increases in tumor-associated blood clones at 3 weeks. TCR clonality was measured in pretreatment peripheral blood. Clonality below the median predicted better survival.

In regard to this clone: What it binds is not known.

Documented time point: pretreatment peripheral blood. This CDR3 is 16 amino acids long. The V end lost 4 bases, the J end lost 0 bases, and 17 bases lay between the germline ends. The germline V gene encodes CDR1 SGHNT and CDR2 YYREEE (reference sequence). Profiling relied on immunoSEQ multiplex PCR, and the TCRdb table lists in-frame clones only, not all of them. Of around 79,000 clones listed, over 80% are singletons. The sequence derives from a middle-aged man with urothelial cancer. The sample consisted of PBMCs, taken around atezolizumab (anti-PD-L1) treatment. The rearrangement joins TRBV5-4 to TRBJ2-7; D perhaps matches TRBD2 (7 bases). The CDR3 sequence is CASSPEGGRSSYEQYF. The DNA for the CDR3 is TGTGCCAGCAGCCCCGAGGGGGGGCGGAGCTCCTACGAGCAGTACTTC.